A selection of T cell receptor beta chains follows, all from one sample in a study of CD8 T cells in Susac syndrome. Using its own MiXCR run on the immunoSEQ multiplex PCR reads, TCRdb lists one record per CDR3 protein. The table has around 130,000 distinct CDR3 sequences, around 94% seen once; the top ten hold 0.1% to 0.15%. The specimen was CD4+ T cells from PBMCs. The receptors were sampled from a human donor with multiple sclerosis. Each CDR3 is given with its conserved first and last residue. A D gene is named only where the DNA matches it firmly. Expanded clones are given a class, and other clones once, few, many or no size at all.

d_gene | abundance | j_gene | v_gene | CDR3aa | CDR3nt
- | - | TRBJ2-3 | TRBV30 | CAWRKVTDTQYF | TGTGCCTGGAGGAAAGTCACAGATACGCAGTATTTT
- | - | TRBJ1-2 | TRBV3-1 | CASSQEWRGWDYGYTF | TGTGCCAGCAGCCAAGAATGGAGGGGATGGGACTATGGCTACACCTTC
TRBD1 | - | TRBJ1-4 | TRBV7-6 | CASSLVPGTGGEKLFF | TGTGCCAGCAGCTTGGTCCCCGGGACAGGGGGGGAAAAACTGTTTTTT
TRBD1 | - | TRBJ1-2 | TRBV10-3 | CAIMGQNYGYTF | TGTGCCATCATGGGACAGAACTATGGCTACACCTTC
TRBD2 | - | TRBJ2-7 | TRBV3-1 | CASGKISGGPGEQYF | TGTGCCAGCGGAAAGATCTCGGGGGGGCCAGGCGAGCAGTACTTC
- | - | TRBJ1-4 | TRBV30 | CAWSAQGRGEKLFF | TGTGCCTGGAGTGCCCAGGGGCGCGGTGAAAAACTGTTTTTT
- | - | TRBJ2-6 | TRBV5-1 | CASSLDRAGANVLTF | TGCGCCAGCAGCTTGGATAGGGCTGGGGCCAACGTCCTGACTTTC
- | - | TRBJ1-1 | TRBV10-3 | CAISDPKGPWKKAFF | TGTGCCATCAGTGATCCTAAGGGGCCGTGGAAGAAGGCTTTCTTT
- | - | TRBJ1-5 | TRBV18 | CASSPGSQQPQHF | TGTGCCAGCTCACCTGGAAGTCAGCAGCCCCAGCATTTT
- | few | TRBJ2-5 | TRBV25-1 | CASREETQYF | TGTGCCAGCAGGGAAGAGACCCAGTACTTC
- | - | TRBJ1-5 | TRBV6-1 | CASSVQGGNQPQHF | TGTGCCAGCAGTGTTCAAGGCGGCAATCAGCCCCAGCATTTT
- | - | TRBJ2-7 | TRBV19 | CASRKGHIGLYEQYF | TGTGCCAGTCGGAAAGGACATATTGGCCTCTACGAGCAGTACTTC
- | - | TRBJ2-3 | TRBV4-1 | CASSQDGTSGSTDTQYF | TGCGCCAGCAGCCAAGATGGTACCAGCGGTAGCACAGATACGCAGTATTTT
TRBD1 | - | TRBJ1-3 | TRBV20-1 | CSAPYRGSSGNTIYF | TGCAGTGCTCCCTACAGGGGAAGCTCTGGAAACACCATATATTTT
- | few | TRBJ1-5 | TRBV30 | CAWSYRGNQPQHF | TGTGCCTGGAGTTACAGGGGCAATCAGCCCCAGCATTTT
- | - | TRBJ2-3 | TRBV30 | CAWSVLAIQGDTQYF | TGTGCCTGGAGTGTCCTAGCAATTCAGGGAGATACGCAGTATTTT